Described below is a single T cell receptor (beta chain) sequence and its context. This specimen comes from a study of T-cell memory formation after mild COVID-19. TCRdb recomputed calls from the 5' RACE reads with MiXCR, one row per CDR3 protein. The sample includes roughly 200,000 distinct CDR3 sequences, 16% of them seen just once. This TCR was recovered from an adult woman who had mild COVID-19 (a few samples of this study predate the infection). Cell type and time point are not known. Source material: PBMCs or a T cell subset sorted from them (not recorded which).

CDR3 in DNA: TGTGCCAGCAGCCTTAGACAGGGAAGCAACTATGGCTACACCTTC. Its translation is CASSLRQGSNYGYTF. This rearrangement joins TRBV3-1 to TRBJ1-2, with TRBD1 matching 7 bases. This CDR3 contains 15 residues. Trimming took 4 bases from V and 2 from J; bases not matched to a gene: 7. Germline loops: CDR1 LGHDT, CDR2 YNNKEL (reference sequence).